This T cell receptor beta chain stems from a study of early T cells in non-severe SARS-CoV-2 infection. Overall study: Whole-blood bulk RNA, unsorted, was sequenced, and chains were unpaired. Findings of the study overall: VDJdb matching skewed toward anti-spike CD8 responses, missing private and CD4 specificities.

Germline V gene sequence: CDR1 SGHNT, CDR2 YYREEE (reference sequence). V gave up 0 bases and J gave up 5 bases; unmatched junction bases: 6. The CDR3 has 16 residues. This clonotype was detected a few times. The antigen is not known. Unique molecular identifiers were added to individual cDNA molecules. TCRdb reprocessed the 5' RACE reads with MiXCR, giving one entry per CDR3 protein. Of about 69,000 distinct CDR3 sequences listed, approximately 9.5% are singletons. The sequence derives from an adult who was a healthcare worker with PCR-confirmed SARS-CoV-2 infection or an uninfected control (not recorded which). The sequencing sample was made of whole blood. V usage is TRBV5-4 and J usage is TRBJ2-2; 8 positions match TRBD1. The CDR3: CASSLAPRGRTGELFF. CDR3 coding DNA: TGTGCCAGCAGCTTGGCCCCCAGGGGGCGGACCGGGGAGCTGTTTTTT.